These 2 T cell receptor beta chains were sequenced from one sample in a study of CD4 T cells in relation to SARS-CoV-2 and coronaviruses (dated by TCRdb to about 2021). No antigen has been assigned to these receptors. The protocol used for the library was the immunoSEQ multiplex PCR assay. TCRdb's version of the immuneACCESS table is confined to in-frame rearrangements and falls short of the full clone set. An unresolved V gene accounts for under half of the shortfall where checked; the remainder is of unknown origin. This sample is represented by approximately 17,000 clones; over 60% of them were singletons. The ten top clones hold about 11% of the sample. CD4+ T cells from unexposed donors were collected before the COVID-19 pandemic (2011-2018). Following 10 days of culture, the EasySep CD4+ T cell isolation kit was used to isolate CD4+ T cells. The sequenced sample consisted of CD4+ T cells from PBMCs, cultured in vitro. These receptors came from a human donor in good health.

The V and J genes are TRBV10-1 and TRBJ2-3, with TRBD2 matching 14 bases. CDR3 size: 18 residues. CDR1 is WNHNN, CDR2 SYGVQD, per germline (reference sequence). Trimming at V came to 6 bases and at J to 1 base, leaving 9 bases not matched to a gene. This CDR3 reads CASRSTSGGVGGTDTQYF. In DNA, the CDR3 is TGCGCCAGCAGATCGACTAGCGGGGGGGTCGGTGGCACAGATACGCAGTATTTT.

V usage is TRBV2 and J usage is TRBJ1-1, with TRBD1 matching over 10 bases. Losses at the gene ends were 5 bases for V and 4 bases for J; bases not matched to a gene: 7. The germline gives CDR1 SNHLY, CDR2 FYNNEI. The CDR3 runs to 15 residues. As DNA, the CDR3 is TGTGCCAGCAGTAGGGACAGGGGTATTCCCACTGAAGCTTTCTTT. This encodes CASSRDRGIPTEAFF.